Shown below are 20 T cell receptor beta chains from a single sample sequenced in a study of blood T cell repertoires in COVID-19. Sequencing used immunoSEQ multiplex PCR; TCRdb keeps in-frame clones, though not all of them. Of roughly 190,000 clones listed, approximately 91% were seen once; the top ten hold about 1%. The sequenced sample consisted of peripheral blood. These receptor sequences come from a man aged 30 to 39 with acute or convalescent COVID-19.

The V gene is TRBV27, the J gene TRBJ2-7; D possibly corresponds to TRBD2 (7 bases). Germline V gives CDR1 MNHEY, CDR2 SMNVEV (reference sequence). The CDR3 is 14 amino acids. Deletions cut 0 bases from V and 4 bases from J, with 10 bases between. Written as DNA, the CDR3 is TGTGCCAGCAGTTTATCGGGAGGGGGGTACGAGCAGTACTTC. Protein sequence: CASSLSGGGYEQYF.

V usage is TRBV5-1 and J usage is TRBJ2-5; the D gene is possibly TRBD1 (5 bases). Germline CDR1 and CDR2: SGHRS and YFSETQ. Between the trimmed V and J ends, which lost 3 bases and 1 base, there was a span of 10 bases. CDR3 length: 14 amino acids. CDR3 in DNA: TGCGCCAGCAGCTCCCAGGGTTCCCAAGAGACCCAGTACTTC. Encoded protein: CASSSQGSQETQYF.

This clone was detected only once. The CDR3 nucleotides read TGTGCCAGCAGTCCTCGACAGAATTCACCCCTCCACTTT. Its protein is CASSPRQNSPLHF. J is TRBJ1-6 and V is TRBV28; D is perhaps TRBD1 (5 bases). The CDR3 is made up of 13 amino acids. Germline assignment: CDR1 MDHEN and CDR2 SYDVKM. The V end lost 5 bases, the J end lost 7 bases, and 9 bases lay between the germline ends. The whole variable domain, remainder taken from reference TRBV28 and TRBJ1-6, is DVKVTQSSRYLVKRTGEKVFLECVQDMDHENMFWYRQDPGLGLRLIYFSYDVKMKEKGDIPEGYSVSREKKERFSLILESASTNQTSMYLCASSPRQNSPLHFGNGTRLTVT.

The rearrangement joins TRBV7-9 to TRBJ2-7; D is undetermined. CDR1 and CDR2 from the germline V gene are SEHNR and FQNEAQ (reference sequence). V lost 1 base to trimming and J lost 3 bases, with 10 bases between them. This CDR3 comprises 14 residues. CDR3 nucleotide sequence: TGTGCCAGCAGCTTAGGCGCCAGAGGCTACGAGCAGTACTTC. Translating gives CASSLGARGYEQYF.

This clone showed up just a few times. This rearrangement joins TRBV28 to TRBJ1-4; 7 bases map to TRBD1. V was clipped by 7 bases and J by 4 bases; unmatched bases: 6. The germline V gene has CDR1 MDHEN and CDR2 SYDVKM. The CDR3 has 14 amino acids. The DNA for the CDR3 is TGTGCCAGCACCCTGGACAGGTATAATGAAAAACTGTTTTTT. Residues: CASTLDRYNEKLFF. Looking up the rest from reference TRBV28 and TRBJ1-4 gives the full variable domain: DVKVTQSSRYLVKRTGEKVFLECVQDMDHENMFWYRQDPGLGLRLIYFSYDVKMKEKGDIPEGYSVSREKKERFSLILESASTNQTSMYLCASTLDRYNEKLFFGSGTQLSVL.

This rearrangement joins TRBV28 to TRBJ2-5; 9 bases align to TRBD1. This CDR3 has 17 amino acids. CDR1 and CDR2 from the germline V gene are MDHEN and SYDVKM. V dropped 3 bases and J dropped 2; count of bases not matched to a gene: 10. Here the CDR3 reads CASSLTPGTGRQETQYF. The CDR3 DNA reads as TGTGCCAGCAGTTTGACTCCGGGGACAGGGCGTCAAGAGACCCAGTACTTC. Together with reference TRBV28 and TRBJ2-5, the CDR3 gives the full variable domain: DVKVTQSSRYLVKRTGEKVFLECVQDMDHENMFWYRQDPGLGLRLIYFSYDVKMKEKGDIPEGYSVSREKKERFSLILESASTNQTSMYLCASSLTPGTGRQETQYFGPGTRLLVL.

This clone was seen just once. The V call is TRBV30, the J call TRBJ2-1, with D possibly being TRBD1 (5 bases). Trimming stripped 0 bases from V and 12 bases from J, with 18 bases between. Germline V gives CDR1 GTSNPN, CDR2 SVGIG (reference sequence). The CDR3 contains 14 residues. CDR3 in amino acids: CAWSVRSGRTPQFF. The CDR3 DNA sequence: TGTGCCTGGAGTGTTCGATCCGGCAGGACACCGCAGTTCTTC.

This clone was seen a handful of times. The V call is TRBV2, the J call TRBJ1-2; possibly TRBD1 for D (6 bases). Germline loops: CDR1 SNHLY, CDR2 FYNNEI. V was cut by 3 bases and J by 11 bases, with 16 bases left in between. This CDR3 spans 13 amino acids. CDR3 coding DNA: TGTGCCAGCAGTGAGGGGGACAAGGCGAGTTACACCTTC. Protein product: CASSEGDKASYTF.

This clone was observed a few times. The V and J genes are TRBV19 and TRBJ1-1; a possible D gene is TRBD1 (5 bases). Germline V CDR1 and CDR2: LNHDA, SQIVND (reference sequence). V was cut by 6 bases and J by 3 bases, with 14 bases left in between. The CDR3 has 14 residues. The CDR3, as DNA: TGTGCCAGTAGAAACAGGCCGGTAGACACTGAAGCTTTCTTT. This sequence encodes CASRNRPVDTEAFF.

This clone has more than one count but fewer than ten. This rearrangement joins TRBV19 to TRBJ1-1, with TRBD1 matching over 8 bases. The germline gives CDR1 LNHDA, CDR2 SQIVND (reference sequence). The ends lost 3 bases at V and 2 bases at J; junction bases unmatched: 5. The CDR3 totals 15 residues. CDR3 amino acids: CASSITGTGNTEAFF. Here the CDR3 DNA reads TGTGCCAGTAGTATTACCGGGACAGGTAACACTGAAGCTTTCTTT. Full variable domain (missing parts from reference TRBV19 and TRBJ1-1): DGGITQSPKYLFRKEGQNVTLSCEQNLNHDAMYWYRQDPGQGLRLIYYSQIVNDFQKGDIAEGYSVSREKKESFPLTVTSAQKNPTAFYLCASSITGTGNTEAFFGQGTRLTVV.

The chain carries TRBV30 and TRBJ2-1; D is uncertain. The CDR3 is 11 amino acids. The germline gives CDR1 GTSNPN, CDR2 SVGIG (reference sequence). The V and J ends lost 3 bases and 8 bases respectively, with 8 bases between them. CDR3 nucleotide sequence: TGTGCCTGGAGGTCGCGCGATGAGCAGTTCTTC. Its protein is CAWRSRDEQFF.

The V call is TRBV27, the J call TRBJ2-1; D may be TRBD2 (5 bases). The CDR3 has 12 amino acids. CDR1 and CDR2 (germline): MNHEY, SMNVEV (reference sequence). Trimming left V 6 bases short and J 7 bases short, with 10 bases between. The CDR3: CASSGGSNEQFF. The DNA for the CDR3 is TGTGCCAGCAGCGGCGGGTCTAATGAGCAGTTCTTC.

The gene calls are TRBV5-1 and TRBJ1-2; TRBD1 matches 7 bases. V shed 2 bases and J 7 bases; nucleotides not matched to a gene: 5. This CDR3 contains 13 residues. The V gene's germline CDR1 is SGHRS and CDR2 YFSETQ. CDR3 residues: CASSLQGPIGYTF. Here the CDR3 DNA reads TGCGCCAGCAGCTTACAGGGGCCCATTGGCTACACCTTC.

The chain joins TRBV24-1 to TRBJ2-5, with TRBD2 matching 7 bases. With V trimmed by 3 bases and J by 5 bases, 5 bases remained unmatched. Germline V CDR1 and CDR2: KGHDR, SFDVKD. This CDR3 region has 14 residues. CDR3 nucleotides: TGTGCCACCAGTGATACCGGGGGGTTGGAGACCCAGTACTTC. This gives the protein CATSDTGGLETQYF.

The chain recombines TRBV7-9 with TRBJ1-5; no clear D gene. CDR1 is SEHNR and CDR2 is FQNEAQ in the germline V gene (reference sequence). This CDR3 is built from 13 residues. The ends were cut back, 5 bases at V and 4 bases at J, with 9 bases in the middle. CDR3 in amino acids: CASSMGRNQPQHF. The CDR3 coding sequence is TGTGCCAGCAGCATGGGCAGGAATCAGCCCCAGCATTTT.

The sample holds a few counts of this clone. V gene TRBV24-1 combines with J gene TRBJ2-1; 8 positions agree with TRBD1. CDR1 and CDR2 (germline): KGHDR, SFDVKD. V was pared by 4 bases and J by 12 bases, with 10 bases of the junction left unmatched. The length of the CDR3 is 14 residues. Written as DNA, the CDR3 is TGTGCCACCAGTGACCCGCGGACAGGGTGGAGGCAGTTCTTC. Its protein is CATSDPRTGWRQFF.

The chain has TRBV9 and TRBJ2-3, with 8 bases lining up with TRBD2. Germline trimming cut 0 bases from V and 4 bases from J; bases unmatched to any gene: 4. The CDR3 runs 15 residues. Germline CDR1 and CDR2: SGDLS and YYNGEE. The CDR3 region is CASSVEAGGADTQYF. The CDR3 nucleotides read TGTGCCAGCAGCGTAGAGGCGGGAGGCGCAGATACGCAGTATTTT.

The CDR3 DNA is TGTGCCAGTAGTACCGGACAGGGCGCACAGCCCCAGCATTTT. Protein product: CASSTGQGAQPQHF. The V and J genes are TRBV19 and TRBJ1-5; 8 bases are a match to TRBD1. Losses at the gene ends were 4 bases for V and 7 bases for J; bases not matched to a gene: 6. Germline CDR1 LNHDA, CDR2 SQIVND (reference sequence). This CDR3 has 14 residues.

The chain is built from TRBV5-1 and TRBJ1-2; 9 nucleotides agree with TRBD1. This CDR3 has 13 residues. In germline, CDR1 is SGHRS, CDR2 YFSETQ. The J segment lost 8 bases and the V segment lost 1 base, leaving 3 bases of the junction unmatched. CDR3 nucleotides: TGCGCCAGCAGCTTGACAGGGGGCGGCGGCTACACCTTC. Translation gives CASSLTGGGGYTF.

The chain has TRBV5-1 and TRBJ1-1; D perhaps matches TRBD1 (6 bases). The V gene lost 2 bases and the J gene lost 4 bases, with 9 bases spanning the gap. CDR3 length: 13 residues. Germline V gene sequence: CDR1 SGHRS, CDR2 YFSETQ. The CDR3 reads CASSFTGPTEAFF. Written as DNA, the CDR3 is TGCGCCAGCAGCTTTACAGGGCCCACTGAAGCTTTCTTT.